Below, 30 T cell receptor beta chains from the same sample are listed, as sequenced in a study of shared clonotypes between healthy human individuals. Sequencing was performed with immunoSEQ multiplex PCR; in TCRdb, only in-frame clones are kept and a portion is missing. The sample lists a few million clones, approximately 90% seen once, with more than 0.35% in the top ten. Material for sequencing was naive CD4+ T cells from PBMCs. The sample's subset: CD45RA+ positively selected. Receptor source: a man between 18 and 35 years old in good health. Some clones in this sample may be carry-over from other donors' samples.

The chain recombines TRBV9 with TRBJ2-1, with no clear D. Germline V gene sequence: CDR1 SGDLS, CDR2 YYNGEE. This CDR3 spans 15 amino acids. V dropped 0 bases and J dropped 6 bases, with 13 bases sitting between them. As DNA, the CDR3 is TGTGCCAGCAGCGTAGTGGACCTTCCAGGCAATGAGCAGTTCTTC. Amino acid sequence: CASSVVDLPGNEQFF.

The V gene is TRBV29-1, the J gene TRBJ2-7, with D maybe TRBD2 (5 bases). The germline V gene encodes CDR1 SQVTM and CDR2 ANQGSEA. The CDR3 sequence is 9 residues long. CDR3 DNA: TGCACCCACAGCGGCGAGCAGTACTTC. Translation: CTHSGEQYF.

The rearrangement joins TRBV5-1 to TRBJ1-1, with D perhaps matching TRBD1 (5 bases). CDR1 and CDR2 from the germline V gene are SGHRS and YFSETQ. The V end was cut by 4 bases, the J end by 0 bases, with 10 bases between. This CDR3 spans 14 amino acids. This CDR3 reads CASSMGRMNTEAFF. CDR3 DNA: TGCGCCAGCAGCATGGGACGGATGAACACTGAAGCTTTCTTT.

This clone was recorded once. The rearrangement uses TRBV19 and TRBJ2-5, with D possibly matching TRBD1 (6 bases). Germline CDR1 and CDR2: LNHDA and SQIVND (reference sequence). This CDR3 contains 14 residues. Trimming took 4 bases from V and 1 from J, leaving 10 bases between them. In DNA, the CDR3 is TGTGCCAGTAGTACGGGCAGGGGCCAAGAGACCCAGTACTTC. This encodes CASSTGRGQETQYF.

Ten or more counts support this clone. J is TRBJ2-7 and V is TRBV27; perhaps TRBD1 as D (5 bases). The CDR3 spans 15 residues. Trimming shortened V by 5 bases and J by 3 bases, and 17 bases separated the two germline ends. The germline CDR1 and CDR2 sequences are MNHEY and SMNVEV (reference sequence). Here the CDR3 DNA reads TGTGCCAGCAGTATCCTTCCGGACATGTACTACGAGCAGTACTTC. Its protein product is CASSILPDMYYEQYF.

This rearrangement joins TRBV29-1 to TRBJ1-1, with D perhaps matching TRBD1 (6 bases). Germline CDR1 and CDR2: SQVTM and ANQGSEA. Deletions cut 3 bases from V and 4 bases from J, with 18 bases between. This CDR3 has 15 residues. The CDR3 here is CSVDANGQGITEAFF. As DNA, the CDR3 is TGCAGCGTTGACGCAAATGGCCAGGGGATCACTGAAGCTTTCTTT. The full variable domain, rest sourced from reference TRBV29-1 and TRBJ1-1, is SAVISQKPSRDICQRGTSLTIQCQVDSQVTMMFWYRQQPGQSLTLIATANQGSEATYESGFVIDKFPISRPNLTFSTLTVSNMSPEDSSIYLCSVDANGQGITEAFFGQGTRLTVV.

The chain carries TRBV11-2 and TRBJ1-1; weak D call: TRBD1 (5 bases). V lost 1 base and J 0 bases, leaving 12 bases between the germline ends. This CDR3 is 16 amino acids long. Germline lookup yields CDR1 SGHAT and CDR2 FQNNGV. CDR3 in DNA: TGTGCCAGCAGCTTAGGTGCCGGGACGGTGAACACTGAAGCTTTCTTT. Translated, it gives CASSLGAGTVNTEAFF.

The genes are TRBV5-1 and TRBJ2-7; D could derive from TRBD1 or TRBD2 (6 bases each). CDR1 is SGHRS, CDR2 YFSETQ, per germline. Trimming cost V 0 bases and J 2 bases, with 12 bases left between them. This CDR3 is built from 15 residues. CDR3 DNA: TGCGCCAGCAGCTTGGAGGGGGGACCTACCTACGAGCAGTACTTC. It translates to CASSLEGGPTYEQYF.

This rearrangement joins TRBV5-1 to TRBJ2-1, with TRBD2 identical over 12 bases. The junction had 10 bases not matched to a gene; V was cut back by 2 bases and J by 1 base. The CDR3 runs 19 residues. Germline CDR1 SGHRS, CDR2 YFSETQ. The CDR3, as DNA: TGCGCCAGCAGCTTTCGTGTGACTAGCGGGAGCCTGTCCTACAATGAGCAGTTCTTC. Residues: CASSFRVTSGSLSYNEQFF.

This sequence joins TRBV5-1 and TRBJ1-2; tentatively, D is TRBD1 (5 bases). Germline lookup yields CDR1 SGHRS and CDR2 YFSETQ. The ends were cut back, 4 bases at V and 4 bases at J, with 20 bases in the middle. This CDR3 comprises 16 residues. This CDR3 is CASSPTSGQLLYGYTF. The CDR3, as DNA: TGCGCCAGCAGCCCAACGTCAGGGCAGTTGCTCTATGGCTACACCTTC.

The V gene is TRBV7-2, the J gene TRBJ2-1, with D uncertain. Trimming removed 2 bases at V and 7 bases at J, with 12 bases between. The CDR3 consists of 14 residues. Germline CDR1 reads SGHTA; CDR2 reads FQGNSA. The CDR3 DNA reads as TGTGCCAGCAGCTTAACGGGTCTTGAAAATGAGCAGTTCTTC. Residues: CASSLTGLENEQFF.

As regards this clone: The sample holds other DNA sequences that translate to the same CDR3. V is TRBV5-1 and J is TRBJ1-5; TRBD1 matches at 11 bases. Germline assignment: CDR1 SGHRS and CDR2 YFSETQ. The CDR3 contains 14 residues. The ends lost 4 bases at V and 7 bases at J; junction bases unmatched: 4. CDR3 nucleotides: TGCGCCAGCAGCCCGGGACAGGGGGACCAGCCCCAGCATTTT. The encoded protein is CASSPGQGDQPQHF.

The chain has TRBV6-5 and TRBJ1-5, with a possible D match to TRBD1 (5 bases). Germline V gene data show CDR1 as MNHEY and CDR2 as SVGAGI. The germline V and J ends were trimmed by 0 bases and 2 bases, with 8 bases remaining between them. The CDR3 has 15 amino acids. The CDR3 reads CASSYSGLGNQPQHF. In DNA, the CDR3 is TGTGCCAGCAGTTACTCGGGACTCGGCAATCAGCCCCAGCATTTT.

This clone is a singleton in its sample. The V gene is TRBV5-1, the J gene TRBJ2-3; TRBD2 matches 7 bases. The CDR3 contains 16 residues. V shed 2 bases, J shed 8 bases, and the junction held 14 bases outside the gene matches. Germline values: CDR1 SGHRS, CDR2 YFSETQ. The CDR3 spells CASSFRVDAGVSTQYF. CDR3 DNA sequence: TGCGCCAGCAGCTTCAGGGTTGATGCGGGAGTAAGTACGCAGTATTTT.

The chain uses TRBV28 and TRBJ2-7; D perhaps matches TRBD1 (6 bases). The CDR3 totals 14 residues. V lost 7 bases, J lost 2 bases, and 15 bases lay in between. From germline, CDR1 is MDHEN and CDR2 SYDVKM. The CDR3 protein is CASTQGHATYEQYF. The CDR3 DNA reads TGTGCCAGCACCCAGGGACACGCGACCTACGAGCAGTACTTC.

V is TRBV6-6 and J is TRBJ2-3; maybe TRBD1 (7 bases). The V gene's germline CDR1 is MNHNY and CDR2 SVGAGI (reference sequence). The CDR3 sequence is 14 residues long. With 8 bases removed from V and 8 bases from J, the gap between germline ends came to 20 bases. The CDR3 bases are TGTGCCAGCGGGCCGGGGGCGCAGGGGGGTACGCAGTATTTT. Translating gives CASGPGAQGGTQYF.

The V call is TRBV7-9, the J call TRBJ2-7, with TRBD1 matching 8 bases. The CDR3 has 13 residues. J gave up 2 bases and V 5 bases, and 2 bases lay outside the gene matches. Germline CDR1 and CDR2: SEHNR and FQNEAQ (reference sequence). In DNA form, the CDR3 reads TGTGCCAGCAGCCGGACAGGGACCTACGAGCAGTACTTC. Translated, it gives CASSRTGTYEQYF.

The rearrangement uses TRBV28 and TRBJ2-7; no clear D. This CDR3 has 15 amino acids. CDR1 and CDR2 from the germline V gene are MDHEN and SYDVKM. Between the trimmed V and J ends, which lost 7 bases and 0 bases, there was a span of 16 bases. The CDR3 region has the DNA TGTGCCAGCACCACCTCGTTGATAAGCTCCTACGAGCAGTACTTC. This translates into CASTTSLISSYEQYF.

The chain uses TRBV7-3 and TRBJ2-5, with TRBD2 matching over 9 bases. V gave up 2 bases and J gave up 2 bases; unmatched junction bases: 3. The CDR3 loop spans 15 amino acids. Germline V gene sequence: CDR1 SGHTA, CDR2 FQGTGA. CDR3 amino acids: CASSLLAGLQETQYF. The CDR3 DNA is TGTGCCAGCAGCTTACTAGCGGGATTACAAGAGACCCAGTACTTC.

This chain connects TRBV4-2 to TRBJ2-1; no firm D call. Per germline, CDR1 LGHNA and CDR2 YNFKEQ. V lost 1 base to trimming and J lost 0 bases, with 13 bases between them. There are 17 residues in the CDR3. The CDR3 sequence: CASSQVSLPSSYNEQFF. DNA for the CDR3: TGTGCCAGCAGCCAAGTTTCACTCCCCTCCTCCTACAATGAGCAGTTCTTC.

The rearrangement uses TRBV25-1 and TRBJ2-1, with 9 bases lining up with TRBD2. V lost 2 bases and J lost 4; bases outside the gene matches: 3. Germline loops: CDR1 MGHDK, CDR2 SYGVNS. The CDR3 sequence is 15 residues long. The CDR3 is CASSERLAGYNEQFF. The CDR3 DNA is TGTGCCAGCAGTGAACGGCTAGCGGGGTACAATGAGCAGTTCTTC.

The chain recombines TRBV10-1 with TRBJ2-3; 9 bases map to TRBD1. The germline V gene has CDR1 WNHNN and CDR2 SYGVQD (reference sequence). Germline trimming cut 8 bases from V and 1 base from J; bases unmatched to any gene: 1. This CDR3 comprises 13 residues. This CDR3 is CASGTGRTDTQYF. The DNA of the CDR3 is TGCGCCAGCGGGACAGGGCGCACAGATACGCAGTATTTT.

The V and J genes are TRBV18 and TRBJ1-3; TRBD1 might be the D (5 bases). CDR1 and CDR2 (germline): KGHSH, LQKENI. V was pared by 3 bases and J by 4 bases, with 16 bases between. The CDR3 runs 16 residues. CDR3 sequence: CASSPTKGASGNTIYF. As DNA, the CDR3 is TGTGCCAGCTCACCGACCAAAGGGGCTTCCGGAAACACCATATATTTT.

A single count supports this clone. The chain joins TRBV28 to TRBJ1-2, with D maybe TRBD1 (5 bases). V dropped 8 bases and J dropped 4 bases, with 14 bases sitting between them. The CDR3 contains 13 residues. Germline V gene lookup returns CDR1 MDHEN and CDR2 SYDVKM. The CDR3 region is CASRTGTAYGYTF. The CDR3 coding sequence is TGTGCCAGCCGTACCGGGACGGCCTATGGCTACACCTTC.

This sequence joins TRBV7-2 and TRBJ2-5; the D is unclear. The V end was cut by 4 bases, the J end by 7 bases, with 19 bases between. Looked up from germline, CDR1 is SGHTA and CDR2 is FQGNSA. The CDR3 has 15 amino acids. The CDR3 protein is CASSSESGVTGTQYF. CDR3 sequence (DNA): TGTGCCAGCAGCTCCGAAAGTGGCGTGACCGGGACCCAGTACTTC.

The chain employs TRBV6-5 and TRBJ2-3; 8 nucleotides agree with TRBD1. CDR1 and CDR2 (germline): MNHEY, SVGAGI. Losses at the gene ends were 7 bases for V and 3 bases for J; bases not matched to a gene: 3. The CDR3 has 13 residues. The CDR3 protein is CASTQGATDTQYF. The CDR3 DNA sequence: TGTGCCAGCACGCAGGGGGCAACAGATACGCAGTATTTT.

This chain's CDR3 is CASSPRRPGREKLFF. The CDR3 bases are TGTGCCAGCAGTCCCAGACGACCGGGGCGGGAAAAACTGTTTTTT. V and J are TRBV28 and TRBJ1-4; D may be TRBD1 (5 bases). V was trimmed by 5 bases and J by 8 bases, leaving 18 bases between them. In germline, CDR1 is MDHEN, CDR2 SYDVKM. This CDR3 contains 15 residues.

The chain recombines TRBV5-4 with TRBJ2-3, with 10 nucleotides matching TRBD1. Germline CDR1 SGHNT, CDR2 YYREEE (reference sequence). The ends lost 3 bases at V and 6 bases at J; junction bases unmatched: 10. This CDR3 region has 16 residues. The CDR3 sequence is CASSSTPGTGADTQYF. CDR3 DNA: TGTGCCAGCAGCTCAACCCCCGGGACAGGGGCTGATACGCAGTATTTT.

The chain couples TRBV5-1 to TRBJ2-5; 8 nucleotides line up with TRBD1. Germline V lookup: CDR1 SGHRS, CDR2 YFSETQ. Trimming removed 1 base from V and 1 base from J; junction bases left unmatched: 6. The CDR3 runs 16 residues. CDR3 sequence (DNA): TGCGCCAGCAGCTTGAACAGGGGGGACCTCCAAGAGACCCAGTACTTC. Translation: CASSLNRGDLQETQYF.

This sequence joins TRBV28 and TRBJ1-2; D not certain. Germline CDR1 MDHEN, CDR2 SYDVKM. This CDR3 comprises 13 residues. The V end lost 2 bases, the J end lost 5 bases, and 9 bases lay between the germline ends. CDR3 nucleotide sequence: TGTGCCAGCAGTTTACCTAATCGGTATGGCTACACCTTC. It codes for CASSLPNRYGYTF.